Presented here are 8 T cell receptor beta chains from one specimen sequenced in a study of response to subunit inactivated influenza vaccine (dated by TCRdb to about 2018). To prepare the library, RT-PCR was applied. The instrument given in TCRdb is Illumina HiSeq 2500. TCRdb reprocessed the public reads (quality trimming at Q25 with fastp, clone calling with MiXCR) and kept in-frame beta chains. Rows are unified per CDR3 protein, each entry keeping the most common DNA and genes. Here the sample has some 500,000 distinct CDR3 sequences; roughly 13% occur a single time. About an eighth of the sample lies in the top ten. In the paper's terms, the time point label means: around 45 days after influenza vaccine administration. The sample in question was PBMCs from blood, obtained about 40 days after vaccination. The receptors come from a man aged 50-59 years who received an inactivated influenza vaccine. Donor details come from another sample of the same person, matched by shared clones.

The J gene is TRBJ2-1, the V gene TRBV7-2, with 9 bases identical to TRBD1. Germline CDR1 SGHTA, CDR2 FQGNSA. The ends lost 5 bases at V and 4 bases at J; junction bases unmatched: 12. This CDR3 is 17 amino acids long. CDR3 in DNA: TGTGCCAGCAGCCTAAACCGAGGGGACAGGGTTTACAATGAGCAGTTCTTC. Its protein product is CASSLNRGDRVYNEQFF.

Ten or more counts support this clonotype. V is TRBV5-1 and J is TRBJ2-3, with D unresolved. There are 12 residues in the CDR3. Deletions cut 4 bases from V and 6 bases from J, with 9 bases between. CDR1 SGHRS and CDR2 YFSETQ come from the germline V gene. The CDR3 DNA is TGCGCCAGCAGCCCAAACATGGATACGCAGTATTTT. It yields the protein CASSPNMDTQYF.

This clonotype was seen ten or more times. The chain joins TRBV4-3 to TRBJ1-2; TRBD1 is a possible D gene (6 bases). The V gene lost 3 bases and the J gene lost 1 base, with 15 bases spanning the gap. Germline CDR1 reads LGHNA; CDR2 reads YSLEER. This CDR3 region has 16 residues. CDR3 nucleotides: TGCGCCAGCAGCCAGATTACAGGGCTTAGTAACTATGGCTACACCTTC. Its translation is CASSQITGLSNYGYTF.

This clonotype was observed many times. V usage is TRBV29-1 and J usage is TRBJ2-1; 9 bases match TRBD2. The germline gives CDR1 SQVTM, CDR2 ANQGSEA. This CDR3 spans 14 amino acids. With 8 bases clipped from V and 6 bases from J, the junction kept 11 bases outside the gene matches. CDR3 amino acids: CSSPGLASRNEQFF. The CDR3 DNA is TGCAGCTCGCCGGGACTAGCAAGTCGCAATGAGCAGTTCTTC.

In its sample, this clonotype was seen many times. The V gene is TRBV5-1, the J gene TRBJ2-4; D assignment may be TRBD1 or TRBD2 (6 bases each). Per the germline V gene, CDR1 is SGHRS and CDR2 is YFSETQ. Trimming cost V 4 bases and J 7 bases, with 18 bases left between them. The CDR3 contains 15 residues. The CDR3 loop reads CASSPDGGRDNIQYF. The CDR3 DNA is TGCGCCAGCAGCCCCGACGGGGGCAGGGATAACATTCAGTACTTC.

The chain links TRBV24-1 to TRBJ2-1; D may be TRBD1 or TRBD2 (7 bases each). The germline V and J ends were trimmed by 5 bases and 0 bases, with 13 bases remaining between them. The CDR3 extends over 16 amino acids. The germline V gene has CDR1 KGHDR and CDR2 SFDVKD. CDR3 coding DNA: TGTGCCACCAGTGGTACAGGGGAGGGCTCCTACAATGAGCAGTTCTTC. It translates to CATSGTGEGSYNEQFF.

The chain combines TRBV28 with TRBJ2-3; D not certain. V lost 5 bases to trimming and J lost 6 bases, with 12 bases between them. The CDR3 has 13 residues. Germline lookup yields CDR1 MDHEN and CDR2 SYDVKM. The CDR3 spells CASSVPHRDTQYF. As DNA, the CDR3 is TGTGCCAGCAGTGTGCCCCATCGGGATACGCAGTATTTT. The full variable domain, in which reference TRBV28 and TRBJ2-3 provide the parts outside the CDR3, is DVKVTQSSRYLVKRTGEKVFLECVQDMDHENMFWYRQDPGLGLRLIYFSYDVKMKEKGDIPEGYSVSREKKERFSLILESASTNQTSMYLCASSVPHRDTQYFGPGTRLTVL.

This clonotype was counted only a few times. The chain links TRBV4-1 to TRBJ2-1, with D perhaps matching TRBD1 (7 bases). The germline V gene encodes CDR1 MGHRA and CDR2 YSYEKL. The CDR3 consists of 17 residues. Deletions cut 1 base from V and 4 bases from J, with 17 bases between. The CDR3 nucleotides are TGCGCCAGCAGCCAAGCCTCAGGGGGGCTCACATACAATGAGCAGTTCTTC. As protein: CASSQASGGLTYNEQFF.